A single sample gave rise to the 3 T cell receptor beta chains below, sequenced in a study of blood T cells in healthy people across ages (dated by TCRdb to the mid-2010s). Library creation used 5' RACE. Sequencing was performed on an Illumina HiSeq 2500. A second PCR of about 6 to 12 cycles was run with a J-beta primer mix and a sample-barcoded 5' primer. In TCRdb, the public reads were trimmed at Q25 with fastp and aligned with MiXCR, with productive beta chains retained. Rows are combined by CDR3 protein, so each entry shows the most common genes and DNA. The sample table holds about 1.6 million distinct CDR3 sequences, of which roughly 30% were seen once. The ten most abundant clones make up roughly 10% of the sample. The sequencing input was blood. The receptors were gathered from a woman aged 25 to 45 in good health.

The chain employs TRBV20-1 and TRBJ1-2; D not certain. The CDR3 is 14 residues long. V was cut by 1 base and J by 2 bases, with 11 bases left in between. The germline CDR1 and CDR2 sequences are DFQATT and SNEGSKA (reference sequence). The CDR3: CSARASDANYGYTF. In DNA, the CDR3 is TGCAGTGCTAGAGCCTCTGATGCAAACTATGGCTACACCTTC.

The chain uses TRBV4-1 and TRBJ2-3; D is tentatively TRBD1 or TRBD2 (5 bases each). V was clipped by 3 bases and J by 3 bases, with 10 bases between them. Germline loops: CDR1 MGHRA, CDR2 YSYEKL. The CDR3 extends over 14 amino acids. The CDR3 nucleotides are TGCGCCAGCAGCCACCTGGGACCGACAGATACGCAGTATTTT. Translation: CASSHLGPTDTQYF.

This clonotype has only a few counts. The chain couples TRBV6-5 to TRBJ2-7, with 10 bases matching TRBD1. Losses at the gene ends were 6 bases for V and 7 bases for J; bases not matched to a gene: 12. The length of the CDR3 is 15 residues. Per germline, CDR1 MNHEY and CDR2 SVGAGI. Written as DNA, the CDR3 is TGTGCCAGCAGACCCGACCACAGGGACAGGGGAGAGCAGTACTTC. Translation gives CASRPDHRDRGEQYF.